A single sample gave rise to the 20 T cell receptor beta chains below, sequenced in a study of blood T cell repertoires in COVID-19. Sequencing used immunoSEQ multiplex PCR; TCRdb keeps in-frame clones, though not all of them. The sample holds about 150,000 clones; 79% are singletons and the top ten take 4% to 5%. The sample consisted of peripheral blood. The receptor set was obtained from a woman aged 70-85 years with COVID-19, enrolled during active disease.

The chain joins TRBV7-2 to TRBJ1-2, with a possible D match to TRBD1 (6 bases). The length of the CDR3 is 13 residues. From germline, CDR1 is SGHTA and CDR2 FQGNSA. Trimming stripped 6 bases from V and 3 bases from J, with 11 bases between. In DNA, the CDR3 is TGTGCCAGCAGTTCAGGGGCCGACTATGGCTACACCTTC. Residues: CASSSGADYGYTF.

The rearrangement joins TRBV5-4 to TRBJ1-2; perhaps TRBD1 as D (5 bases). Germline assignment: CDR1 SGHNT and CDR2 YYREEE (reference sequence). V was clipped by 4 bases and J by 1 base, with 14 bases between them. The CDR3 has 15 residues. CDR3 in amino acids: CASSPAQGYNYGYTF. The CDR3 DNA follows: TGTGCCAGCAGCCCCGCGCAGGGTTATAACTATGGCTACACCTTC.

The V call is TRBV30, the J call TRBJ1-2; 7 positions match TRBD1. The CDR3 extends over 16 amino acids. From germline, CDR1 is GTSNPN and CDR2 SVGIG (reference sequence). Trimming at V came to 4 bases and at J to 3 bases, leaving 14 bases not matched to a gene. CDR3 nucleotides: TGTGCCTGGACGGTAGGGCTGAGGGGGCGCGACTATGGCTACACCTTC. Residues: CAWTVGLRGRDYGYTF.

This clone was counted between two and nine times. The CDR3 DNA sequence: TGCGCCAGCAAGCTGGGGGACTCCTTGAGGAACACTGAAGCTTTCTTT. The encoded protein is CASKLGDSLRNTEAFF. The gene calls are TRBV5-1 and TRBJ1-1; D is possibly TRBD1 (5 bases). V was cut by 6 bases and J by 1 base, with 19 bases left in between. Germline V lookup: CDR1 SGHRS, CDR2 YFSETQ. This CDR3 has 16 amino acids.

This clone was detected a few times. The rearrangement joins TRBV4-2 to TRBJ2-3; the match to TRBD2 covers 12 bases. Per germline, CDR1 LGHNA and CDR2 YNFKEQ. The CDR3 contains 20 residues. After removal of 1 base from V and 0 bases from J, the junction contained 11 bases not matched to a gene. The CDR3 reads CASSQGAGLAGLPSTDTQYF. CDR3 sequence (DNA): TGTGCCAGCAGCCAAGGGGCTGGACTAGCGGGGCTCCCTAGCACAGATACGCAGTATTTT.

J is TRBJ2-1 and V is TRBV5-1; 9 bases match TRBD2. The CDR3 loop spans 15 amino acids. Looked up from germline, CDR1 is SGHRS and CDR2 is YFSETQ. Losses at the gene ends were 4 bases for V and 4 bases for J; bases not matched to a gene: 6. The CDR3 DNA reads TGCGCCAGCAGCCTGTTAGCGGGGGATTACAATGAGCAGTTCTTC. It is translated as CASSLLAGDYNEQFF.

The V gene is TRBV9, the J gene TRBJ2-5, with 10 positions matching TRBD2. Germline V gene data show CDR1 as SGDLS and CDR2 as YYNGEE. With V trimmed by 0 bases and J by 9 bases, 8 bases remained unmatched. This CDR3 contains 15 residues. CDR3 in DNA: TGTGCCAGCAGCGTAGAACTAGCGGGGCCCGGGGCCCAGTACTTC. Its protein product is CASSVELAGPGAQYF. The whole variable domain, filled in from reference TRBV9 and TRBJ2-5, reads DSGVTQTPKHLITATGQRVTLRCSPRSGDLSVYWYQQSLDQGLQFLIQYYNGEERAKGNILERFSAQQFPDLHSELNLSSLELGDSALYFCASSVELAGPGAQYFGPGTRLLVL.

The V and J genes are TRBV5-4 and TRBJ1-1, with TRBD1 matching 8 bases. CDR1 SGHNT and CDR2 YYREEE come from the germline V gene (reference sequence). The CDR3 length is 15 residues. J lost 5 bases, V lost 4 bases, and 10 bases had no gene match. The CDR3: CASSGSGGRRTEAFF. The CDR3 nucleotides are TGTGCCAGCAGCGGATCAGGGGGCAGGAGGACTGAAGCTTTCTTT.

J is TRBJ2-1 and V is TRBV5-8, with D perhaps matching TRBD1 (5 bases). CDR3 length: 13 amino acids. Germline V gene data show CDR1 as SGHTS and CDR2 as YDEGEE. Between the trimmed V and J ends, which lost 4 bases and 4 bases, there was a span of 9 bases. The CDR3 is CASSLGPYNEQFF. The DNA for the CDR3 is TGTGCCAGCAGCCTGGGGCCATACAATGAGCAGTTCTTC.

This clone was counted a few times. This rearrangement joins TRBV5-1 to TRBJ1-1; D is unclear. The CDR3 is 13 amino acids. Trimming took 0 bases from V and 6 from J, leaving 9 bases between them. The germline gives CDR1 SGHRS, CDR2 YFSETQ. The CDR3 here is CASSLVTLSEAFF. In DNA, the CDR3 is TGCGCCAGCAGCTTGGTTACATTGTCTGAAGCTTTCTTT. Full variable domain (missing parts from reference TRBV5-1 and TRBJ1-1): KAGVTQTPRYLIKTRGQQVTLSCSPISGHRSVSWYQQTPGQGLQFLFEYFSETQRNKGNFPGRFSGRQFSNSRSEMNVSTLELGDSALYLCASSLVTLSEAFFGQGTRLTVV.

This chain connects TRBV7-2 to TRBJ2-7; 7 bases map to TRBD1. This CDR3 contains 13 residues. Trimming at V came to 3 bases and at J to 5 bases, leaving 4 bases not matched to a gene. Looked up from germline, CDR1 is SGHTA and CDR2 is FQGNSA. This chain's CDR3 is CASSFDREHEQYF. CDR3 nucleotides: TGTGCCAGCAGCTTCGACAGGGAACACGAGCAGTACTTC.

The chain carries TRBV6-2 or TRBV6-3 and TRBJ1-5; the D is unclear. The CDR3 spans 13 residues. Looked up from germline, CDR1 is MNHEY and CDR2 is SVGEGT. V dropped 3 bases and J dropped 8 bases, with 11 bases sitting between them. The CDR3 DNA reads TGTGCCAGCAGTTATGGACCGAGGGAGCCCCAGCATTTT. Its translation is CASSYGPREPQHF.

The chain links TRBV14 to TRBJ2-7, with D possibly matching TRBD2 (5 bases). The CDR3 has 13 amino acids. The germline CDR1 and CDR2 sequences are SGHDN and FVKESK. Between the trimmed V and J ends, which lost 4 bases and 2 bases, there was a span of 9 bases. CDR3 amino acids: CASSPTAAYEQYF. CDR3 coding DNA: TGTGCCAGCAGCCCTACAGCGGCCTACGAGCAGTACTTC.

V usage is TRBV6-1 and J usage is TRBJ1-3; D uncertain. This CDR3 is built from 14 residues. Germline CDR1 is MNHNS and CDR2 is SASEGT. With 1 base removed from V and 7 bases from J, the gap between germline ends came to 11 bases. The DNA of the CDR3 is TGTGCCAGCAGTGAAGGTCTTATGGGCAACACCATATATTTT. Translated, it gives CASSEGLMGNTIYF.

The J gene is TRBJ2-2, the V gene TRBV30; D perhaps matches TRBD1 (6 bases). Germline CDR1 and CDR2: GTSNPN and SVGIG (reference sequence). V was shortened by 5 bases and J by 2 bases, with 18 bases between the two germline ends. This CDR3 has 16 residues. For the CDR3, the DNA is TGTGCCTGGGAAGAACTGGACAGAAAAAACACCGGGGAGCTGTTTTTT. As protein: CAWEELDRKNTGELFF. The full variable domain, rest sourced from reference TRBV30 and TRBJ2-2, is SQTIHQWPATLVQPVGSPLSLECTVEGTSNPNLYWYRQAAGRGLQLLFYSVGIGQISSEVPQNLSASRPQDRQFILSSKKLLLSDSGFYLCAWEELDRKNTGELFFGEGSRLTVL.

This clone appeared a single time. The chain employs TRBV5-5 and TRBJ2-5; 12 nucleotides match TRBD1. This CDR3 has 17 residues. The V and J ends lost 4 bases and 5 bases, in that order; junction bases with no gene match: 12. Per germline, CDR1 SGHKS and CDR2 YYEKEE (reference sequence). The DNA of the CDR3 is TGTGCCAGCAGCCCCGCACCGGGACAGGGGGCCGGGGAGACCCAGTACTTC. Encoded protein: CASSPAPGQGAGETQYF.

The CDR3 is CASSDYNRGPGELFF. CDR3 sequence (DNA): TGTGCCAGCAGCGATTATAACAGGGGACCCGGGGAGCTGTTTTTT. The chain combines TRBV2 with TRBJ2-2, with 7 bases aligning to TRBD1. This CDR3 has 15 residues. Germline V gene data show CDR1 as SNHLY and CDR2 as FYNNEI. Losses at the gene ends were 6 bases for V and 6 bases for J; bases not matched to a gene: 10. The full variable domain, completed using reference TRBV2 and TRBJ2-2, is EPEVTQTPSHQVTQMGQEVILRCVPISNHLYFYWYRQILGQKVEFLVSFYNNEISEKSEIFDDQFSVERPDGSNFTLKIRSTKLEDSAMYFCASSDYNRGPGELFFGEGSRLTVL.

This clone has more than one count but fewer than ten. The chain carries TRBV29-1 and TRBJ2-5; 9 nucleotides line up with TRBD1. From germline, CDR1 is SQVTM and CDR2 ANQGSEA. The V gene end was trimmed by 4 bases and the J gene end by 4 bases; junction bases not matched to a gene: 10. This CDR3 region has 15 residues. CDR3 sequence (DNA): TGCAGCGTTGGGTTCGGGACAGGGACGGGAGAGACCCAGTACTTC. This codes for CSVGFGTGTGETQYF. Drawing the rest from reference TRBV29-1 and TRBJ2-5, the complete variable domain is SAVISQKPSRDICQRGTSLTIQCQVDSQVTMMFWYRQQPGQSLTLIATANQGSEATYESGFVIDKFPISRPNLTFSTLTVSNMSPEDSSIYLCSVGFGTGTGETQYFGPGTRLLVL.

The chain has TRBV4-2 and TRBJ2-1, with TRBD2 identical over 8 bases. The germline V gene encodes CDR1 LGHNA and CDR2 YNFKEQ. The CDR3 consists of 15 residues. Trimming cost V 2 bases and J 2 bases; bases outside gene matches: 2. CDR3 bases: TGTGCCAGCAGCCAACTAGCGGGCGCCTACAATGAGCAGTTCTTC. Residues: CASSQLAGAYNEQFF.

V usage is TRBV5-4 and J usage is TRBJ1-1, with TRBD1 matching over 7 bases. V shed 4 bases and J 2 bases; nucleotides not matched to a gene: 8. Per the germline V gene, CDR1 is SGHNT and CDR2 is YYREEE (reference sequence). CDR3 size: 15 residues. The CDR3 sequence is CASSRGGAGNTEAFF. CDR3 nucleotides: TGTGCCAGCAGCAGAGGGGGCGCGGGCAACACTGAAGCTTTCTTT.